The clone carrying this TCR beta chain was found many times. Profiling of TCR beta VDJ combinations and CDR3 sequences used genomic DNA as template. TCRdb independently ran MiXCR on the reads; one entry per CDR3 protein. In the table there are about 200,000 distinct CDR3 sequences, more than 55% of which are singletons. Patients selected for sequencing had displayed CD8+CD57+ cell expansion by flow cytometry. The sample belongs to a study of CD8+CD57+ T cells in acquired aplastic anemia. The V gene's germline CDR1 is SGHKS and CDR2 YYEKEE (reference sequence). Unmatched junction bases numbered 8, after V lost 4 bases and J lost 5 bases. The CDR3 is 15 amino acids.

The specimen sequenced was sorted CD4+, CD8+, or CD8+CD57+ T cells (not recorded which) from PBMCs. V is TRBV5-5 and J is TRBJ2-1; 8 nucleotides align to TRBD1. This receptor was taken from a human donor with aplastic anemia. Written as DNA, the CDR3 is TGTGCCAGCAGCCTTGTGTGGACAGGGAACAATGAGCAGTTCTTC. Protein product: CASSLVWTGNNEQFF.